This T cell receptor (beta chain) originates from a study of tissue T cells after allogeneic stem cell transplantation. TCRdb's table, derived via immunoSEQ multiplex PCR, lists solely in-frame clones and lacks some. The table lists about 1,000 clones, 50% to 60% of them singletons, with over 35% in the top ten. Documented time point: mouse harvest day 14 after allogeneic transplant. Each mouse received 10^7 T-cell-depleted marrow cells plus 10^6 splenic CD5+ T cells by tail vein. Tissues came from B6→BALB/c major-mismatch GVHD mice at day 7 or 14. This clone showed up just a few times. The antigen remains undetermined. Genes and germline are mouse. Read data end 1 residue before the CDR3 end; the end is taken from the germline J gene. The study's findings and limits: Across patients, clones rarely overlapped, yet motif clusters were shared tissue-specifically. Within patients, tissue anatomy strongly shaped TCR repertoire composition.

CDR3 length: 13 amino acids. With 1 base clipped from V and 4 bases from J, the junction kept 0 bases outside the gene matches. Germline V lookup: CDR1 SNHLY, CDR2 FYNGKV (reference sequence). This receptor was taken from a female BALB/c mouse given C57BL/6 T cells with graft-versus-host disease after an allogeneic hematopoietic cell transplant. The chain uses TRBV3 and TRBJ2-7; 8 positions match TRBD1. Material for sequencing was liver tissue. The part of the CDR3 DNA that was read is TGTGCCAGCAGCTTAGGGACAGGGTATGAACAGTAC. It translates to CASSLGTGYEQY. The entire CDR3 protein is CASSLGTGYEQYF.